The 10 T cell receptor beta chains reported below all come from one sample, sequenced in a study of tumor and adjacent non-tumor tissue in lung cancer. Three rounds of nested PCR, following a modified ARM-PCR protocol, produced the TCRbeta library. TCRdb reprocessed the multiplex PCR reads via MiXCR and lists one record per CDR3 protein. The sample consists of 120,000 or so distinct CDR3 sequences, over 65% of them appearing once. RNA was extracted from bulk tissue without any cell sorting. The sequenced sample was lung tumor tissue. All receptors come from a man aged 30 to 45 with non-small cell lung cancer.

This chain uses TRBV6-5 with TRBJ2-2; no definite D call. The V end was cut by 3 bases, the J end by 5 bases, with 10 bases between. The CDR3 runs 14 residues. Germline-derived CDR1 and CDR2 are MNHEY and SVGAGI. CDR3 protein: CASSYYWDTGELFF. CDR3 bases: TGTGCCAGCAGTTATTACTGGGATACCGGGGAGCTGTTTTTT.

Many counts were recorded for this clonotype. The chain couples TRBV11-2 to TRBJ2-7; 10 bases map to TRBD2. This CDR3 region has 16 residues. V shed 4 bases, J shed 2 bases, and the junction held 8 bases outside the gene matches. Germline CDR1 is SGHAT and CDR2 is FQNNGV. CDR3 sequence reads: CASSSHSGRRAYEQYF. DNA for the CDR3: TGTGCCAGCAGCTCCCATAGCGGGAGGAGAGCCTACGAGCAGTACTTC.

A note on this clonotype: Here the CDR3 omits its conserved ending phenylalanine or tryptophan, so a read error is the likely source. The chain is built from TRBV4-1 and TRBJ2-3; 10 bases are shared with TRBD1. V shed 1 base, J shed 3 bases, and the junction held 7 bases outside the gene matches. Per the germline V gene, CDR1 is MGHRA and CDR2 is YSYEKL. The CDR3 contains 17 residues. The CDR3 protein is CASSQGRTGGGTDTQYY. The CDR3 DNA reads TGCGCCAGCAGCCAAGGCCGGACAGGGGGTGGAACAGATACGCAGTATTAT.

Turning to this clonotype: This may be a read error: a much more frequent sequence differs by one nucleotide. This rearrangement joins TRBV20-1 to TRBJ2-3, with D tentatively TRBD2 (5 bases). This CDR3 comprises 13 residues. The germline V gene has CDR1 DFQATT and CDR2 SNEGSKA (reference sequence). Trimming took 4 bases from V and 3 from J, leaving 11 bases between them. The chain's CDR3 is CSANRRSTDTQYF. Written as DNA, the CDR3 is TGCAGTGCTAACCGGAGGTCGACAGATACGCAGTATTTT.

Comments on this clonotype: This may stem from a read error, because a much larger clone lies one nucleotide away. This sequence joins TRBV28 and TRBJ2-5, with D uncertain. Germline CDR1 reads MDHEN; CDR2 reads SYDVKM. The CDR3 is 12 amino acids. Trimming cost V 5 bases and J 0 bases, with 4 bases left between them. DNA of the CDR3: TGTGCCAGCAGTCACTACCAAGAGACCCAGTACTTC. Encoded protein: CASSHYQETQYF.

This clonotype was found once. This clone may be a read error of a much larger clone one base away. The chain combines TRBV4-1 with TRBJ1-1; a possible D gene is TRBD1 (6 bases). V shed 4 bases and J shed 2 bases, with 20 bases lying between them. In germline, CDR1 is MGHRA, CDR2 YSYEKL. The CDR3 contains 17 residues. For the CDR3, the DNA is TGCGCCAGCAGCCCCCGAAGGGGGGGACAAAAAAACACTGAAGCTTTCTTT. Protein product: CASSPRRGGQKNTEAFF.

Concerning this clonotype itself: It is likely a read error, because the conserved phenylalanine at the end of the CDR3 is missing. The chain joins TRBV12-3 or TRBV12-4 to TRBJ2-1; no clear D gene. The length of the CDR3 is 14 residues. Trimming cost V 3 bases and J 0 bases, with 6 bases left between them. The CDR3: CASSLAFSYNEQFS. The CDR3 DNA sequence: TGTGCCAGCAGTTTGGCGTTCTCCTACAATGAGCAGTTCTCC.

This clonotype was detected only a few times. In nucleotides, the CDR3 is TGTGCCATCAGTGACCGGGGACTAGCGGGGGCAACAGATACGCAGTATTTT. It specifies CAISDRGLAGATDTQYF. V and J are TRBV10-3 and TRBJ2-3, with 14 nucleotides matching TRBD2. Germline assignment: CDR1 ENHRY and CDR2 SYGVKD. CDR3 length: 17 amino acids. The V and J ends lost 3 bases and 3 bases, in that order; junction bases with no gene match: 5.

On this clonotype itself: One end of the junction does not line up with germline, which may come from a read error. The chain joins TRBV6-1 to TRBJ2-3, with D unclear. The CDR3 covers 14 residues. CDR1 and CDR2 from the germline V gene are MNHNS and SASEGT. The CDR3 DNA reads TGTACCAGCAGTGAAGCTCGGGGCACAGATACGCAGTATTTT. Amino acids: CTSSEARGTDTQYF.

This clonotype was picked up a small number of times. Lacking the conserved final phenylalanine or tryptophan, this CDR3 likely reflects a read error. The chain recombines TRBV20-1 with TRBJ2-1; TRBD2 aligns across 13 bases. Germline assignment: CDR1 DFQATT and CDR2 SNEGSKA (reference sequence). The CDR3 extends over 14 amino acids. J gave up 5 bases and V 4 bases, and 2 bases lay outside the gene matches. This chain's CDR3 is CSAIGTSGNNEQFL. CDR3 sequence (DNA): TGCAGTGCTATTGGGACTAGCGGGAACAATGAGCAGTTCCTC.